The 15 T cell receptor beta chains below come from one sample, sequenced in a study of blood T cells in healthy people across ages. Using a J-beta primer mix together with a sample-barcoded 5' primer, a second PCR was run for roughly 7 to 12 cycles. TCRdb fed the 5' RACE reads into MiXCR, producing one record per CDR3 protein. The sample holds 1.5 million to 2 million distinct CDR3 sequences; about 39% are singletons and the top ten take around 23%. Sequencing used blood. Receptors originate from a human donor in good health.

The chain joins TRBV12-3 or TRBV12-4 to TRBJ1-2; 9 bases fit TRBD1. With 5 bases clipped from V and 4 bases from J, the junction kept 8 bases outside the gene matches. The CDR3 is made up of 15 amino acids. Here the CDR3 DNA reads TGTGCCAGCAGTCTCGACAGGGGGGTGGGCTATGGCTACACCTTC. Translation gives CASSLDRGVGYGYTF.

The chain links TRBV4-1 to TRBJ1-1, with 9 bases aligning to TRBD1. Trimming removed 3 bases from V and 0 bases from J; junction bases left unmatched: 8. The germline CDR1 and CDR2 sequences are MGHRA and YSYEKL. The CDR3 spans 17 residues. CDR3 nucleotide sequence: TGCGCCAGCAGCCAGGACAGGGGAACGGGGCTGAACACTGAAGCTTTCTTT. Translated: CASSQDRGTGLNTEAFF.

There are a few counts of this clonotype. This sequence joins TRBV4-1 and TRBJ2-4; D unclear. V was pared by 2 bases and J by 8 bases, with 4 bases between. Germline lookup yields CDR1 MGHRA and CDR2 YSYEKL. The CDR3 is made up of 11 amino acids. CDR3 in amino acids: CASSQIDIQYF. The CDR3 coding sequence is TGCGCCAGCAGCCAAATAGACATTCAGTACTTC.

The CDR3 protein is CASSLEGTGSYNEQFF. DNA of the CDR3: TGCGCCAGCAGCTTGGAGGGGACAGGGTCCTACAATGAGCAGTTCTTC. The chain uses TRBV5-1 and TRBJ2-1, with 9 bases aligning to TRBD1. The CDR3 is 16 amino acids. The V gene end was trimmed by 0 bases and the J gene end by 1 base; junction bases not matched to a gene: 2. Germline V gene lookup returns CDR1 SGHRS and CDR2 YFSETQ.

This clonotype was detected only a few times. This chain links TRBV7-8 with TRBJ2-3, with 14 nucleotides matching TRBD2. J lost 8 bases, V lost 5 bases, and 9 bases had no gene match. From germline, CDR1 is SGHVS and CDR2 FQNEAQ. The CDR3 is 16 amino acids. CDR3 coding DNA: TGTGCCAGCAGCCTTGGACTAGCGGGGGGAGCGGGTACGCAGTATTTT. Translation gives CASSLGLAGGAGTQYF.

CDR3 DNA sequence: TGCGCCAGCAGCGAAGGGACAACGGACACCATATATTTT. Amino acid sequence: CASSEGTTDTIYF. The chain uses TRBV5-1 and TRBJ1-3; D might be TRBD1 (6 bases). Germline-derived CDR1 and CDR2 are SGHRS and YFSETQ. This CDR3 region has 13 residues. V was trimmed by 4 bases and J by 8 bases, leaving 13 bases between them. Combining the CDR3 with reference TRBV5-1 and TRBJ1-3 gives the whole variable domain KAGVTQTPRYLIKTRGQQVTLSCSPISGHRSVSWYQQTPGQGLQFLFEYFSETQRNKGNFPGRFSGRQFSNSRSEMNVSTLELGDSALYLCASSEGTTDTIYFGEGSWLTVV.

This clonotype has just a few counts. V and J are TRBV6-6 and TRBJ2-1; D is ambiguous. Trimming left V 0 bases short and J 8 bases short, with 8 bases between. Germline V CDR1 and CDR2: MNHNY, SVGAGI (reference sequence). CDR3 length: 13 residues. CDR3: CASSYSMIHEQFF. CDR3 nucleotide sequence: TGTGCCAGCAGTTACTCGATGATCCATGAGCAGTTCTTC.

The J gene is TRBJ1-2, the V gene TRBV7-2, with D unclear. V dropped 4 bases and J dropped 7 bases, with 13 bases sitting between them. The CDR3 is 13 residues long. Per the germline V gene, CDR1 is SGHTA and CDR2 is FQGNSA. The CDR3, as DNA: TGTGCCAGCAGCTCCTCTTATGCAGGTGGCTACACCTTC. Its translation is CASSSSYAGGYTF.

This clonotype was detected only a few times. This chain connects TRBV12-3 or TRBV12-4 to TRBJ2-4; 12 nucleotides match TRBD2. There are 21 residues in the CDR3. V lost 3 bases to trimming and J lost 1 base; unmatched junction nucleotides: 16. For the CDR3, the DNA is TGTGCCAGCAGTTTTTCGGCCGAGACTAGCGGGGGATGGAGGGCCAAAAACATTCAGTACTTC. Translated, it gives CASSFSAETSGGWRAKNIQYF.

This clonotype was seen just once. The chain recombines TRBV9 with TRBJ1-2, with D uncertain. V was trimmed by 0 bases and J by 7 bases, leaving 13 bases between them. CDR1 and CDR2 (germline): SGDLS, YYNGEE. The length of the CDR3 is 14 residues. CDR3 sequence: CASSVGRGLGGYTF. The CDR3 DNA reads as TGTGCCAGCAGCGTAGGAAGAGGGCTGGGTGGCTACACCTTC.

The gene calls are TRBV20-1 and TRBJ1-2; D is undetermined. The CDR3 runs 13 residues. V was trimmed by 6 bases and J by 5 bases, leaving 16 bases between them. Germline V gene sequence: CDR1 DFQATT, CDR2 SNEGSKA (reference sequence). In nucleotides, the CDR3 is TGCAGTGCCCCCTCCAAGGTCCATTATGGCTACACCTTC. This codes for CSAPSKVHYGYTF.

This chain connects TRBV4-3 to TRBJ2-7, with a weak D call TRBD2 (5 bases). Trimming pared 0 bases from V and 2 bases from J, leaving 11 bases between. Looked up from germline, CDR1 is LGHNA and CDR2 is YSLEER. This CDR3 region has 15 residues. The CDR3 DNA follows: TGCGCCAGCAGCCAAGATACAATCGGGGCCTACGAGCAGTACTTC. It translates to CASSQDTIGAYEQYF.

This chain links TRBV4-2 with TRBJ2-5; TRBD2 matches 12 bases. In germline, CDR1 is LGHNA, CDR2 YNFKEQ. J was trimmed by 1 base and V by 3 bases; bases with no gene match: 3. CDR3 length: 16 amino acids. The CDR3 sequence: CASSHPGLAGQETQYF. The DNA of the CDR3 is TGTGCCAGCAGCCACCCGGGACTAGCGGGCCAAGAGACCCAGTACTTC.

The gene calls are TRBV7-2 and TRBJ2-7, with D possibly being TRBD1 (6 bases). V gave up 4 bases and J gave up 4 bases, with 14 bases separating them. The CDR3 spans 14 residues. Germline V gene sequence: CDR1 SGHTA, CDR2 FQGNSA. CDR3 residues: CASSYRVGRYEQYF. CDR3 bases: TGTGCCAGCAGCTACAGGGTGGGGCGGTACGAGCAGTACTTC.

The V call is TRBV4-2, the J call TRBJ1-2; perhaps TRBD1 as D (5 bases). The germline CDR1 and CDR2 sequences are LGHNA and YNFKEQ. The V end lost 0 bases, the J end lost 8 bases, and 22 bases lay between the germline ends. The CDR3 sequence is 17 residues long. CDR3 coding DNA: TGTGCCAGCAGCCAAGAATTGCGGGGCCGGGTTTGGGGAGGCTACACCTTC. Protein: CASSQELRGRVWGGYTF.